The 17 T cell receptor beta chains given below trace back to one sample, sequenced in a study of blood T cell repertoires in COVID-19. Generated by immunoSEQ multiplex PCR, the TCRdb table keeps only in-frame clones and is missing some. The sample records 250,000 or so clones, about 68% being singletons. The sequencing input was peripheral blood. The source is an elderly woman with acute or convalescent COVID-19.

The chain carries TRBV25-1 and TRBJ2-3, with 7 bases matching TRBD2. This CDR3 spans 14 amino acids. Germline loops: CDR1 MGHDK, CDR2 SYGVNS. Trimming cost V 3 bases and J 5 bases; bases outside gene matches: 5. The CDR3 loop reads CASSEAGAVDTQYF. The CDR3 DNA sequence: TGTGCCAGCAGTGAGGCGGGAGCTGTAGATACGCAGTATTTT.

This CDR3 reads CASSLSGTVSYEQYF. In DNA, the CDR3 is TGTGCCAGCAGTTTATCCGGGACAGTGAGCTACGAGCAGTACTTC. This chain links TRBV27 with TRBJ2-7, with 7 bases identical to TRBD1. V dropped 0 bases and J dropped 3; count of bases not matched to a gene: 5. The CDR3 covers 15 residues. Germline V gives CDR1 MNHEY, CDR2 SMNVEV (reference sequence).

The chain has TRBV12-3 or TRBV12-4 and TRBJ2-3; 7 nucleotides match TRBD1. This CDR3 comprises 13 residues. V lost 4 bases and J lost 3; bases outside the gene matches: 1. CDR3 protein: CASSWDRTDTQYF. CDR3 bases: TGTGCCAGCAGTTGGGACAGAACAGATACGCAGTATTTT.

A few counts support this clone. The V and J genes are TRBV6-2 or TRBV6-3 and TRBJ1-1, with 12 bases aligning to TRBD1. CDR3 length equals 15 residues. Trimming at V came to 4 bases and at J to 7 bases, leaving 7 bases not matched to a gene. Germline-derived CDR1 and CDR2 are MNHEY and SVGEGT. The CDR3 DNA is TGTGCCAGCAGTTCCGCGGGACAGGGGGCGCGTGAAGCTTTCTTT. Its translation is CASSSAGQGAREAFF.

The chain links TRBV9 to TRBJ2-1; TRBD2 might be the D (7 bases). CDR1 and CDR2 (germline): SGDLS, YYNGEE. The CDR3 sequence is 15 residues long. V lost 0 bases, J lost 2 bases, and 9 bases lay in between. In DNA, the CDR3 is TGTGCCAGCAGCGTAGGCGGGGGCGCCTACAATGAGCAGTTCTTC. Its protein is CASSVGGGAYNEQFF.

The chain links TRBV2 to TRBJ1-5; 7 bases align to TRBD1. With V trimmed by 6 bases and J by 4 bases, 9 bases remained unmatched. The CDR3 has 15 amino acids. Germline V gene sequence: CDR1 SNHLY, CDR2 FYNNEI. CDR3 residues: CASRQGFRVNQPQHF. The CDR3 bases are TGTGCCAGCAGACAGGGGTTCAGAGTTAATCAGCCCCAGCATTTT.

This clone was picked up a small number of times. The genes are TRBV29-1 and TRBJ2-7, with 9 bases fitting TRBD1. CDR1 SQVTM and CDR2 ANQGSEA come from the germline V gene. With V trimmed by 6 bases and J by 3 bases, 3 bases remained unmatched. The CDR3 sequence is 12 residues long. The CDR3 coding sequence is TGCAGCGTGGGACAGGGAAACTACGAGCAGTACTTC. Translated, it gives CSVGQGNYEQYF.

The CDR3 sequence: CASRGAGGEAFF. CDR3 bases: TGTGCCAGTAGAGGCGCGGGCGGGGAAGCTTTCTTT. V usage is TRBV19 and J usage is TRBJ1-1; D is unresolved. CDR1 is LNHDA and CDR2 is SQIVND in the germline V gene (reference sequence). This CDR3 is 12 amino acids long. Trimming stripped 6 bases from V and 8 bases from J, with 13 bases between.

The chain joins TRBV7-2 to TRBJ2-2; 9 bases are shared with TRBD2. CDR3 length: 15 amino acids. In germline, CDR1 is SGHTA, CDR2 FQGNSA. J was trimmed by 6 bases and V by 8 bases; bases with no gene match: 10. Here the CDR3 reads CASQPRLAVAGELFF. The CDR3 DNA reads TGTGCCAGCCAACCAAGACTAGCGGTGGCCGGGGAGCTGTTTTTT.

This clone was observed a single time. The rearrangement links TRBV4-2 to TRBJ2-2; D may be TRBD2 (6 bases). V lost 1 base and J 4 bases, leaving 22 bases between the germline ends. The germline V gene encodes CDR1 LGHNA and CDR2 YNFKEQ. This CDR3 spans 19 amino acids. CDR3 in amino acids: CASSQGRLVGGLATGELFF. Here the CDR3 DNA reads TGTGCCAGCAGCCAAGGGCGACTAGTTGGAGGCCTAGCCACCGGGGAGCTGTTTTTT.

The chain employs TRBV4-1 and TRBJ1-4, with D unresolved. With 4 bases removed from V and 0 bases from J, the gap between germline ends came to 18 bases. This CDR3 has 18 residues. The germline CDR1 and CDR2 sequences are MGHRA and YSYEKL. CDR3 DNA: TGCGCCAGCAGCCCGTTTATAAATGCGGATGCAACTAATGAAAAACTGTTTTTT. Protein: CASSPFINADATNEKLFF.

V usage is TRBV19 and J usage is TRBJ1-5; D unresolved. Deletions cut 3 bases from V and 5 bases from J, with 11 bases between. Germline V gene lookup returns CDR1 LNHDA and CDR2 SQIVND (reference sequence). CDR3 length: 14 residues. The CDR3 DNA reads TGTGCCAGTAGTATCCTCGGGAGTTATCAGCCCCAGCATTTT. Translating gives CASSILGSYQPQHF.

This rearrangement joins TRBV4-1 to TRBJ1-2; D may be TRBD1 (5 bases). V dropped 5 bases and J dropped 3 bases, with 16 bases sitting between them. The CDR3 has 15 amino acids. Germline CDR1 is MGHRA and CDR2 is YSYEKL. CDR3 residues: CASSERGGIDYGYTF. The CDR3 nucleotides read TGCGCCAGCAGCGAACGGGGGGGAATAGACTATGGCTACACCTTC.

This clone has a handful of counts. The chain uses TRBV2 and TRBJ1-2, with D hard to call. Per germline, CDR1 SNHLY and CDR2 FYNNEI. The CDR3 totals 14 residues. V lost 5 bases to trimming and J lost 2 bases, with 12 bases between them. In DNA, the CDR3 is TGTGCCAGCAGTCTGAATACTCGGAACTATGGCTACACCTTC. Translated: CASSLNTRNYGYTF.

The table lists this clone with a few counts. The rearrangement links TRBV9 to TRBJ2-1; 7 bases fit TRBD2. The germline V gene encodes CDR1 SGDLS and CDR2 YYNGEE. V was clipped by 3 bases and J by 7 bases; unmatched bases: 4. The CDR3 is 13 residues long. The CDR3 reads CASSGTSRNEQFF. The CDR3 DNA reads TGTGCCAGCAGCGGGACTAGTCGGAATGAGCAGTTCTTC.

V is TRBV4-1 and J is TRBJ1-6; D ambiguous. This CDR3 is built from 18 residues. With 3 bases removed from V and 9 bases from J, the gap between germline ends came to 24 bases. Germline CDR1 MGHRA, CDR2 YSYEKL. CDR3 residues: CASSQLVAVGRVRSPLHF. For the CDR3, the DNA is TGCGCCAGCAGCCAGTTGGTAGCGGTCGGCCGGGTTCGTTCACCCCTCCACTTT.

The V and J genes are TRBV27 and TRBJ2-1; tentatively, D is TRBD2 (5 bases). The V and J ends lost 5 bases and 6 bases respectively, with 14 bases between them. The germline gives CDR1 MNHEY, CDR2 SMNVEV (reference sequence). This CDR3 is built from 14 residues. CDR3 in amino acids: CASSAGGRSNEQFF. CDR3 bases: TGTGCCAGCAGTGCCGGAGGACGGAGCAATGAGCAGTTCTTC.